This T cell receptor beta chain was documented in a study of blood T cell repertoires in COVID-19. Looking at the study overall: PBMCs, B-cell-depleted T cells, or T cells were the source of the cDNA or gDNA that made up the material.

The protocol was immunoSEQ multiplex PCR, while the TCRdb copy is restricted to in-frame clones and leaves out a portion. There are a few hundred thousand clones in the sample; 88% occur only once, and over 4% lies in the top ten. The CDR3 has 15 residues. Trimming removed 3 bases from V and 0 bases from J; junction bases left unmatched: 3. Germline V gene sequence: CDR1 SGHRS, CDR2 YFSETQ. The origin of this receptor is a man aged 55 to 70 who had recovered from COVID-19. This chain joins TRBV5-1 and TRBJ1-1; TRBD1 aligns across 9 bases. The specimen sequenced was peripheral blood. The CDR3 is CASSSGTGMNTEAFF. In nucleotides, the CDR3 is TGCGCCAGCAGCTCTGGGACAGGGATGAACACTGAAGCTTTCTTT.